A selection of T cell receptor beta chains follows, all from one sample in a study of long-term antiretroviral therapy in people with HIV. Method: immunoSEQ multiplex PCR; TCRdb's copy keeps in-frame clones and lacks some. The data hold around 20,000 clones, with 76% observed a single time. Sample: unsorted PBMCs, taken 0.5 years before starting antiretroviral therapy. The receptors were gathered from a young man with HIV. Both conserved end residues are part of each CDR3. Each record gives: V gene, clone size, J gene, D gene, CDR3 protein, CDR3 DNA. The D gene is left open where the match is weak. Rows may omit the clone size; those that give it use once, few, many or a size class.

TRBV9	NA	TRBJ2-5	NA	CASSVDRGIRETQYF	TGTGCCAGCAGCGTAGATCGGGGCATCCGGGAGACCCAGTACTTC
TRBV19	NA	TRBJ2-2	TRBD1	CASSIWTGGVGTGELFF	TGTGCCAGTAGTATTTGGACAGGGGGCGTAGGCACCGGGGAGCTGTTTTTT
TRBV19	NA	TRBJ1-1	TRBD1	CASSPGGRTEAFF	TGTGCCAGTAGCCCAGGGGGGAGGACTGAAGCTTTCTTT
TRBV10-2	NA	TRBJ2-7	NA	CASSEIEIHEQYF	TGCGCCAGCAGTGAAATCGAGATCCACGAGCAGTACTTC
TRBV6-5	NA	TRBJ2-3	NA	CASSYSKGGTQYF	TGTGCCAGCAGTTACTCGAAAGGCGGTACGCAGTATTTT
TRBV6-5	NA	TRBJ1-2	NA	CASSWRLEGNGYTF	TGTGCCAGCAGTTGGCGGTTGGAAGGGAATGGCTACACCTTC
TRBV11-2	NA	TRBJ1-2	TRBD1	CASSPSTGDGYTF	TGTGCCAGCAGCCCTTCGACAGGGGACGGCTACACCTTC
TRBV5-1	NA	TRBJ1-5	NA	CASSLTGNQPQHF	TGCGCCAGCAGCTTGACAGGGAATCAGCCCCAGCATTTT
TRBV7-3	NA	TRBJ1-1	NA	CASSLGMNTEAFF	TGTGCCAGCAGCTTAGGGATGAACACTGAAGCTTTCTTT
TRBV19	NA	TRBJ2-7	TRBD2	CASSGGAEEQYF	TGTGCCAGTAGCGGGGGGGCGGAAGAGCAGTACTTC
TRBV19	NA	TRBJ1-2	TRBD1	CASQPLDRANYGYTF	TGTGCCAGCCAACCCTTGGACAGGGCTAACTATGGCTACACCTTC
TRBV28	NA	TRBJ1-1	TRBD1	CASSPRDRGTEAFF	TGTGCCAGCAGTCCCAGGGACAGGGGCACTGAAGCTTTCTTT
TRBV27	NA	TRBJ2-5	NA	CASSSAGRSGETQYF	TGTGCCAGCAGTTCCGCTGGGAGGAGTGGAGAGACCCAGTACTTC
TRBV5-1	once	TRBJ1-1	TRBD1	CASSFQQGPGPGTEAFF	TGCGCCAGCAGCTTCCAACAGGGGCCCGGCCCGGGAACTGAAGCTTTCTTT
TRBV27	NA	TRBJ1-1	NA	CASSLMGNMNTEAFF	TGTGCCAGCAGTTTAATGGGTAACATGAACACTGAAGCTTTCTTT
TRBV27	NA	TRBJ2-7	NA	CASSLVATGSNGWREQYF	TGTGCCAGCAGTTTAGTAGCGACCGGTTCGAATGGTTGGCGCGAGCAGTACTTC
TRBV14	NA	TRBJ2-7	NA	CASSPSGYEQYF	TGTGCCAGCAGCCCGAGCGGGTACGAGCAGTACTTC
TRBV7-9	NA	TRBJ1-2	NA	CASSYQGSGNYGYTF	TGTGCCAGCAGCTACCAGGGTAGCGGGAACTATGGCTACACCTTC
TRBV7-3	NA	TRBJ2-1	NA	CASSLSPTGLYNEQFF	TGTGCCAGCAGCTTAAGTCCAACAGGGCTGTACAATGAGCAGTTCTTC
TRBV5-1	few	TRBJ2-7	NA	CASTGALSEQYF	TGCGCCAGCACGGGAGCCCTCTCCGAGCAGTACTTC
TRBV2	NA	TRBJ1-1	NA	CARTYLQGTTEAFF	TGTGCCAGAACTTATCTTCAGGGAACCACTGAAGCTTTCTTT
TRBV6-5	NA	TRBJ1-1	NA	CASSPTPRGEAFF	TGTGCCAGCAGTCCGACCCCGAGGGGAGAAGCTTTCTTT
TRBV7-9	NA	TRBJ1-1	NA	CASSLGGAEAFF	TGTGCCAGCAGCTTAGGTGGCGCTGAAGCTTTCTTT
TRBV6-1	NA	TRBJ2-7	TRBD1	CASRGDSPYEQYF	TGTGCCAGCAGGGGGGACAGCCCCTACGAGCAGTACTTC
TRBV5-4	NA	TRBJ1-5	NA	CASSLDRNQPQHF	TGTGCCAGCAGCCTGGACAGAAATCAGCCCCAGCATTTT
TRBV7-9	once	TRBJ2-1	TRBD2	CASSGLVGDLYNEQFF	TGTGCCAGCAGCGGACTAGTGGGGGACCTTTACAATGAGCAGTTCTTC
TRBV5-1	NA	TRBJ2-3	NA	CASSSSRSDTQYF	TGCGCCAGCAGCTCGTCACGTTCAGATACGCAGTATTTT
TRBV28	NA	TRBJ1-5	NA	CASSLLGVAQPQHF	TGTGCCAGCAGTTTATTGGGTGTTGCCCAGCCCCAGCATTTT
TRBV15	few	TRBJ1-2	TRBD1	CATSSFTVGTGEGYTF	TGTGCCACCAGCAGCTTCACCGTGGGGACAGGGGAAGGCTACACCTTC
TRBV19	NA	TRBJ2-7	TRBD2	CASSAAGLVLEQYF	TGTGCCAGTAGTGCCGCGGGACTAGTACTCGAGCAGTACTTC
TRBV5-4	NA	TRBJ2-7	NA	CASSPGPGSYEQYF	TGTGCCAGCAGCCCAGGCCCAGGCTCCTACGAGCAGTACTTC
TRBV6-6	NA	TRBJ2-7	TRBD1	CASSYRDSYEQYF	TGTGCCAGCAGTTACAGGGACAGCTACGAGCAGTACTTC
TRBV28	NA	TRBJ2-7	NA	CASSAGGPKAHEQYF	TGTGCCAGCAGTGCTGGGGGCCCCAAGGCCCACGAGCAGTACTTC
TRBV18	NA	TRBJ2-4	TRBD1	CASSPDRGREDIQYF	TGTGCCAGCTCACCGGACAGGGGGCGCGAAGACATTCAGTACTTC
TRBV19	NA	TRBJ2-7	NA	CASSITSEAYEQYF	TGTGCCAGTAGTATCACCTCGGAGGCCTACGAGCAGTACTTC
TRBV7-2	NA	TRBJ1-2	TRBD1	CASSRPPGQGGNYGYTF	TGTGCCAGCAGCCGACCCCCCGGACAGGGGGGTAACTATGGCTACACCTTC
TRBV25-1	NA	TRBJ1-2	NA	CASSARMKGYTF	TGTGCCAGCAGTGCCCGCATGAAAGGCTACACCTTC
TRBV5-4	NA	TRBJ1-2	TRBD1	CASSIRDRGPGNYGYTF	TGTGCCAGCAGCATAAGGGACAGGGGGCCCGGGAACTATGGCTACACCTTC
TRBV5-6	NA	TRBJ2-1	TRBD2	CASSLGGAGRVYNEQFF	TGTGCCAGCAGCTTGGGGGGAGCGGGGAGGGTTTACAATGAGCAGTTCTTC
TRBV4-3	NA	TRBJ1-1	NA	CASSQDRGAEAFF	TGCGCCAGCAGCCAAGATAGGGGGGCTGAAGCTTTCTTT
TRBV6-1	NA	TRBJ2-2	NA	CASRTARSTGELFF	TGTGCCAGCAGAACCGCCAGGAGCACCGGGGAGCTGTTTTTT
TRBV28	once	TRBJ1-1	TRBD1	CASSPDRAKTEAFF	TGTGCCAGCAGTCCCGACAGGGCGAAAACTGAAGCTTTCTTT
TRBV5-1	NA	TRBJ2-1	TRBD1	CASSWGTGVGEQFF	TGCGCCAGCAGCTGGGGGACAGGGGTCGGTGAGCAGTTCTTC
TRBV27	NA	TRBJ2-7	TRBD1	CASSSPRQGAYEQYF	TGTGCCAGCAGTTCCCCCCGACAGGGGGCTTACGAGCAGTACTTC
TRBV6-5	NA	TRBJ1-5	TRBD1	CASRGQGANQPQHF	TGTGCCAGCAGAGGACAGGGGGCTAATCAGCCCCAGCATTTT
TRBV5-6	NA	TRBJ2-1	TRBD2	CASSLESGRYNEQFF	TGTGCCAGCAGCTTGGAGAGCGGGAGGTATAATGAGCAGTTCTTC
TRBV5-1	NA	TRBJ2-7	TRBD2	CASSVVGGAYEQYF	TGCGCCAGCAGCGTGGTGGGGGGGGCCTACGAGCAGTACTTC
TRBV5-6	NA	TRBJ1-1	NA	CASSLILGTAVEAFF	TGTGCCAGCAGCCTAATACTCGGGACGGCTGTGGAAGCTTTCTTT
TRBV25-1	NA	TRBJ2-2	NA	CASRGVGPSTGELFF	TGTGCCAGCAGGGGGGTTGGACCTTCCACCGGGGAGCTGTTTTTT
TRBV27	NA	TRBJ2-1	TRBD2	CASSTSGGAYSEQFF	TGTGCCAGCAGCACCTCCGGGGGGGCCTATAGTGAGCAGTTCTTC